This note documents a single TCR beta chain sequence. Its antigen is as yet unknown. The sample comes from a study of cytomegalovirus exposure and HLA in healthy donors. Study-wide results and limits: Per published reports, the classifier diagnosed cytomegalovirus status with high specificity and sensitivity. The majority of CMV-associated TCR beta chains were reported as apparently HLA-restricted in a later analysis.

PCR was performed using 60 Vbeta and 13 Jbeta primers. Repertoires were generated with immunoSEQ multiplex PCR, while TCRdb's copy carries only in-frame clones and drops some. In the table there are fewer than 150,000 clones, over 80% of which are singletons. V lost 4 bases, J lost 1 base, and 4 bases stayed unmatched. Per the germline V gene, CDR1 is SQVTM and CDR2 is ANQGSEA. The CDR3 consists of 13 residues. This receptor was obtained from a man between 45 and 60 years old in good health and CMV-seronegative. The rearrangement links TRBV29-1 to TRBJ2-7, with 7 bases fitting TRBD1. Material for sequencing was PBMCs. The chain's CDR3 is CSVGVTGSYEQYF. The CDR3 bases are TGCAGCGTTGGGGTGACAGGGTCCTACGAGCAGTACTTC.